This passage covers 2 T cell receptor beta chains from one sample sequenced in a study of blood T cell repertoires in COVID-19 (dated by TCRdb to the early 2020s). The library was obtained by the immunoSEQ multiplex PCR assay. Entries here come from immuneACCESS through TCRdb and include only in-frame sequences with V and J called. Some clones fail to appear in such tables; in the studies checked, an unresolved V gene covers under half of the shortfall, and the cause of the remainder is unknown. This sample is represented by approximately 260,000 clones; around 85% of them were singletons. Roughly 4% of the sample is held by the ten biggest clonotypes. Specimen: peripheral blood. These receptor sequences come from a woman in her thirties or forties with active or convalescent COVID-19.

J is TRBJ2-1 and V is TRBV7-9, with unresolved D. V shed 5 bases and J shed 0 bases, with 11 bases lying between them. In germline, CDR1 is SEHNR, CDR2 FQNEAQ (reference sequence). This CDR3 contains 15 residues. CDR3 residues: CASSRPSGSYNEQFF. CDR3 DNA sequence: TGTGCCAGCAGCCGACCATCGGGCTCCTACAATGAGCAGTTCTTC.

The V gene is TRBV27, the J gene TRBJ2-7; 8 bases are a match to TRBD2. Germline CDR1 and CDR2: MNHEY and SMNVEV (reference sequence). V dropped 9 bases and J dropped 2; count of bases not matched to a gene: 15. The CDR3 has 16 amino acids. The CDR3 is CASKRAGGPTTYEQYF. DNA for the CDR3: TGTGCCAGTAAACGGGCGGGGGGACCAACGACCTACGAGCAGTACTTC.